The rows below give T cell receptor beta chains drawn from one sample of a study of naive and memory T cell subsets. From the UMI-ligation and nested PCR reads, TCRdb called clonotypes with MiXCR, one entry per CDR3 protein. The data contain tens of thousands of distinct CDR3 sequences, 8% to 9.5% of them singletons. The sequenced sample consisted of naive CD8+ T cells from blood. These receptor sequences come from a human donor in good health. The CDR3 runs from the conserved cysteine through the conserved F or W. D genes are given only for firm matches. Part of the rows lack a size; the others show once, few, many or a class for expanded clones.

D	V	length	size	J	DNA	CDR3
TRBD2	TRBV29-1	14	NA	TRBJ2-3	TGCAGCGTTGCACTAGCGGGTAGCACAGATACGCAGTATTTT	CSVALAGSTDTQYF
NA	TRBV13	13	many	TRBJ2-1	TGTGCCAGCAACCGACGAGGAGGGAATGAGCAGTTCTTC	CASNRRGGNEQFF
NA	TRBV7-3	14	few	TRBJ2-7	TGTGCCAGCAGCTACAGCTATGGGGACTACGAGCAGTACTTC	CASSYSYGDYEQYF
TRBD1	TRBV11-2	15	many	TRBJ2-5	TGTGCCAGCAGCTTAGGGACAGGGTACGAAGAGACCCAGTACTTC	CASSLGTGYEETQYF
NA	TRBV11-2	16	many	TRBJ2-7	TGTGCCAGCAGCTTAGATGGGACATTTAGCTCCTACGAGCAGTACTTC	CASSLDGTFSSYEQYF
NA	TRBV5-6	12	few	TRBJ2-1	TGTGCCAGCAGTAAAGACTGGCTTGAGCAGTTCTTC	CASSKDWLEQFF
NA	TRBV5-1	14	many	TRBJ2-7	TGCGCCAGCACCACCGGTGGGGGCGCGGGTCTCTGGTTCTTC	CASTTGGGAGLWFF
TRBD2	TRBV30	16	many	TRBJ2-1	TGTGCCTGGACCAAACTAGCGGGAGGGCCCTACAATGAGCAGTTCTTC	CAWTKLAGGPYNEQFF
NA	TRBV27	14	NA	TRBJ2-5	TGTGCCAGCATGAACTTAGCCGCTCAAGAGACCCAGTACTTC	CASMNLAAQETQYF
NA	TRBV29-1	14	NA	TRBJ1-2	TGCAGCGTTGTTACCCCACGGGTCAACTATGGCTACACCTTC	CSVVTPRVNYGYTF
NA	TRBV28	15	many	TRBJ1-1	TGTGCCAGCAGTTTGGTTTGGGGGGCTGGGACTGAAGCTTTCTTT	CASSLVWGAGTEAFF
NA	TRBV4-1	13	NA	TRBJ2-7	TGCGCCAGCGGGCCGGGGGTGGGCGACGAGCAGTACTTC	CASGPGVGDEQYF
NA	TRBV5-5	16	few	TRBJ1-5	TGTGCCAGCAGCTTTCAGATGACCTATAGCAATCAGCCCCAGCATTTT	CASSFQMTYSNQPQHF
NA	TRBV18	16	many	TRBJ2-5	TGTGCCAGCTCACCACCGGCTTTGAGGGGGCAAGAGACCCAGTACTTC	CASSPPALRGQETQYF
NA	TRBV7-2	12	many	TRBJ2-7	TGTGCCAGCAGCTTACCCTCCTACGAGCAGTACTTC	CASSLPSYEQYF
NA	TRBV6-2/TRBV6-3	15	NA	TRBJ2-5	TGTGCCAGCAGTTCCGCCGGGGAGGACCAAGAGACCCAGTACTTC	CASSSAGEDQETQYF
TRBD1	TRBV5-1	14	few	TRBJ2-7	TGCGCCAGCAGCTTGCCCGGGACAGCCTACGAGCAGTACTTC	CASSLPGTAYEQYF
NA	TRBV12-3/TRBV12-4	14	NA	TRBJ2-7	TGTGCCAGCAGTTTAGGAGGGACCGCCTACGAGCAGTACTTC	CASSLGGTAYEQYF